The 16 T cell receptor beta chains below all came from one sample that was sequenced in a study of regulatory T cells in long-lasting Graves disease. Time point described: persistent/refractory GD, antithyroid drugs over 5 years with positive TRAb. PBMC-extracted RNA yielded the TCR library. To make TCR beta libraries, researchers used iRepertoire HTBI primers and Arm-PCR of CDR3 regions. TCRdb independently ran MiXCR on the multiplex PCR reads; one entry per CDR3 protein. This repertoire shows 400,000 or so distinct CDR3 sequences, 20% to 25% found once; its top ten account for less than 25%. This sample comprised peripheral blood mononuclear cells (PBMCs), obtained when the disease was refractory, from a patient treated with antithyroid drugs. The receptor set was obtained from a female donor with Graves disease.

The rearrangement uses TRBV20-1 and TRBJ2-7; D possibly corresponds to TRBD2 (5 bases). V shed 7 bases and J shed 0 bases, with 10 bases lying between them. The CDR3 runs 12 residues. The germline CDR1 and CDR2 sequences are DFQATT and SNEGSKA (reference sequence). As DNA, the CDR3 is TGCAGTGGACGGGATTACTCCTACGAGCAGTACTTC. Amino acid sequence: CSGRDYSYEQYF.

This clonotype showed up many times. The rearrangement joins TRBV12-3 or TRBV12-4 to TRBJ1-1; D perhaps matches TRBD1 (5 bases). There are 16 residues in the CDR3. V was trimmed by 3 bases and J by 1 base, leaving 15 bases between them. The CDR3 DNA sequence: TGTGCCAGCAGTTTTGGGGGGGAGGGACCGAACACTGAAGCTTTCTTT. It codes for CASSFGGEGPNTEAFF.

This clonotype was counted many times. The J gene is TRBJ2-7, the V gene TRBV6-1; 11 bases map to TRBD2. The CDR3 contains 15 residues. Losses at the gene ends were 6 bases for V and 2 bases for J; bases not matched to a gene: 6. CDR1 is MNHNS, CDR2 SASEGT, per germline. The CDR3 DNA reads TGTGCCAGCAGACACACTAGCGGGGGAACCTACGAGCAGTACTTC. It specifies CASRHTSGGTYEQYF.

The chain joins TRBV20-1 to TRBJ1-5; the D gene is possibly TRBD1 (5 bases). CDR3 length: 16 residues. Germline V CDR1 and CDR2: DFQATT, SNEGSKA (reference sequence). The germline V and J ends were trimmed by 6 bases and 3 bases, with 21 bases remaining between them. This CDR3 reads CSALFRGRETNQPQHF. The CDR3 DNA reads as TGCAGTGCCCTCTTCCGGGGCAGGGAAACCAATCAGCCCCAGCATTTT.

This chain uses TRBV20-1 with TRBJ1-3; D perhaps matches TRBD1 (6 bases). From germline, CDR1 is DFQATT and CDR2 SNEGSKA (reference sequence). The ends were cut back, 6 bases at V and 0 bases at J, with 18 bases in the middle. This CDR3 has 16 amino acids. The CDR3 bases are TGCAGTGCCGAGCCACGGGACATGATCTCTGGAAACACCATATATTTT. Translated: CSAEPRDMISGNTIYF.

This clonotype was seen many times. For the CDR3, the DNA is TGTGCCAGCAGCTTAGTCGGGAACGGCGAGCAGTACTTC. Amino acids: CASSLVGNGEQYF. The chain links TRBV7-2 to TRBJ2-7, with D maybe TRBD2 (5 bases). The V gene's germline CDR1 is SGHTA and CDR2 FQGNSA. This CDR3 comprises 13 residues. The ends were cut back, 1 base at V and 6 bases at J, with 10 bases in the middle.

The chain links TRBV7-9 to TRBJ2-7, with D perhaps matching TRBD1 (6 bases). The germline gives CDR1 SEHNR, CDR2 FQNEAQ (reference sequence). Trimming pared 2 bases from V and 3 bases from J, leaving 11 bases between. CDR3 size: 14 residues. DNA for the CDR3: TGTGCCAGCAGCTTAAGTAACAGGGACTACGAGCAGTACTTC. This sequence encodes CASSLSNRDYEQYF.

This clonotype has more than one count but fewer than ten. The chain is built from TRBV10-3 and TRBJ1-1, with 7 bases identical to TRBD1. The CDR3 has 13 amino acids. The V segment lost 7 bases and the J segment 4 bases; nucleotides outside the gene matches: 6. The germline CDR1 and CDR2 sequences are ENHRY and SYGVKD. The CDR3: CAINPDRATEAFF. CDR3 DNA: TGTGCCATCAACCCAGACAGGGCCACTGAAGCTTTCTTT.

For this clonotype: Given the absence of the conserved phenylalanine or tryptophan at the CDR3 end, a read error is likely. The rearrangement uses TRBV19 and TRBJ2-3; the D gene is possibly TRBD2 (6 bases). Germline assignment: CDR1 LNHDA and CDR2 SQIVND (reference sequence). With 3 bases removed from V and 4 bases from J, the gap between germline ends came to 11 bases. CDR3 size: 14 residues. This chain's CDR3 is CASSMSVAADTQYS. The CDR3 nucleotides read TGTGCCAGTAGTATGAGCGTAGCGGCAGATACGCAGTATTCT.

The CDR3, as DNA: TGCAGTGCTAGAAACAGGGTCCCCCCCTACGAGCAGTACTTC. This translates into CSARNRVPPYEQYF. The chain is built from TRBV20-1 and TRBJ2-7, with D perhaps TRBD1 (6 bases). Germline values: CDR1 DFQATT, CDR2 SNEGSKA (reference sequence). The CDR3 spans 14 residues. V dropped 2 bases and J dropped 2 bases, with 13 bases sitting between them.

The V gene is TRBV9, the J gene TRBJ2-5; 7 positions agree with TRBD2. V lost 0 bases, J lost 2 bases, and 4 bases stayed unmatched. This CDR3 is 15 amino acids long. CDR1 is SGDLS and CDR2 is YYNGEE in the germline V gene. CDR3 bases: TGTGCCAGCAGCGTAGTAGGGACTAAACAAGAGACCCAGTACTTC. Its translation: CASSVVGTKQETQYF.

The chain has TRBV20-1 and TRBJ1-2; D uncertain. Trimming took off 6 bases at V and 8 bases at J, with 25 bases between the two ends. CDR1 DFQATT and CDR2 SNEGSKA come from the germline V gene (reference sequence). This CDR3 spans 15 amino acids. CDR3 region: CSARLMGGIGSGYTF. Here the CDR3 DNA reads TGCAGTGCCAGGCTTATGGGAGGGATAGGTTCGGGCTACACCTTC.

Points on this clonotype: This sequence may be a read error, since a much larger clone differs from it by one base. Here the CDR3 omits its conserved ending phenylalanine or tryptophan, so a read error is the likely source. This chain joins TRBV15 and TRBJ1-1, with D tentatively TRBD1 (6 bases). Germline V gene lookup returns CDR1 LNHNV and CDR2 YYDKDF (reference sequence). This CDR3 contains 14 residues. V gave up 4 bases and J gave up 3 bases, with 12 bases separating them. The CDR3 sequence is CATSTSGAHTEAFL. CDR3 DNA sequence: TGTGCCACCAGCACTTCAGGGGCGCACACTGAAGCTTTCCTT.

Many counts were recorded for this clonotype. CDR3 in amino acids: CASKTEETQYF. CDR3 in DNA: TGTGCCAGCAAAACGGAAGAGACCCAGTACTTC. This sequence joins TRBV6-1 and TRBJ2-5; D gene uncertain. The V gene lost 7 bases and the J gene lost 3 bases, with 6 bases spanning the gap. The CDR3 is made up of 11 amino acids. CDR1 is MNHNS and CDR2 is SASEGT in the germline V gene.

This clonotype was found many times. This chain links TRBV30 with TRBJ2-4, with 8 bases aligning to TRBD1. J lost 4 bases, V lost 1 base, and 6 bases had no gene match. Germline loops: CDR1 GTSNPN, CDR2 SVGIG (reference sequence). The CDR3 runs 15 residues. The CDR3 is CAWSAGQGMKNIQYF. Here the CDR3 DNA reads TGTGCCTGGAGTGCCGGACAGGGAATGAAAAACATTCAGTACTTC. Together with reference TRBV30 and TRBJ2-4, the CDR3 gives the full variable domain: SQTIHQWPATLVQPVGSPLSLECTVEGTSNPNLYWYRQAAGRGLQLLFYSVGIGQISSEVPQNLSASRPQDRQFILSSKKLLLSDSGFYLCAWSAGQGMKNIQYFGAGTRLSVL.

V usage is TRBV7-2 and J usage is TRBJ2-4, with TRBD2 matching 8 bases. Germline V lookup: CDR1 SGHTA, CDR2 FQGNSA. With 5 bases clipped from V and 8 bases from J, the junction kept 8 bases outside the gene matches. CDR3 length: 14 residues. The CDR3 is CASSSSSAGDIQYF. The CDR3 DNA reads as TGTGCCAGCAGCAGCTCCTCAGCGGGAGACATTCAGTACTTC.